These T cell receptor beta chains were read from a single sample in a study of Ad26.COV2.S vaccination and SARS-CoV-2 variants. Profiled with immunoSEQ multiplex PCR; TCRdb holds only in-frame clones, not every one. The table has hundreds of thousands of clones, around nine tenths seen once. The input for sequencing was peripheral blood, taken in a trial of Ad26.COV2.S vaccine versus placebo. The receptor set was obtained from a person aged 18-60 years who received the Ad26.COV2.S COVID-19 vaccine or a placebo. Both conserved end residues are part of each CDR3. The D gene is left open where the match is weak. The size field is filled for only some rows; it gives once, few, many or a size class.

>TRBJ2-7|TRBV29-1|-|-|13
TGCAGCGTTGCGGGTTTTCCCTCTACGGAGCAGTACTTC
CSVAGFPSTEQYF
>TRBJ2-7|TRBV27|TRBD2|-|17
TGTGCCAGCAGTTTAGAGGCTAGCGGGAGAGGGACCTACGAGCAGTACTTC
CASSLEASGRGTYEQYF
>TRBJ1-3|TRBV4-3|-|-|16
TGCGCCAGCAGCCAAGACTATAGGGCCAATGGAAACACCATATATTTT
CASSQDYRANGNTIYF
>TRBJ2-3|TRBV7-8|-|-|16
TGTGCCAGCAGCTTAGGTTTAGCGGAACCCACAGATACGCAGTATTTT
CASSLGLAEPTDTQYF
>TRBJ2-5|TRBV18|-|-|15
TGTGCCAGCTCCCGAGGAAAAACGGGGTTGGAGACCCAGTACTTC
CASSRGKTGLETQYF
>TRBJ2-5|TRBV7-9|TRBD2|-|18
TGTGCCAGCAGCCTATTACACGGACTAGCCCCAGTGTTGGAGACCCAGTACTTC
CASSLLHGLAPVLETQYF
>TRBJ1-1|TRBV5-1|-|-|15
TGCGCCAGCAGCTTGGAAAGGTTTGGGGGCACTGAAGCTTTCTTT
CASSLERFGGTEAFF
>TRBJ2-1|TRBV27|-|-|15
TGTGCCAGCAGTTTCGGGCAGAAAGTTGACAATGAGCAGTTCTTC
CASSFGQKVDNEQFF
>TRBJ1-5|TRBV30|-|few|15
TGTGCCTGGAGTACCGGGCCCAGGGGCAATCAGCCCCAGCATTTT
CAWSTGPRGNQPQHF
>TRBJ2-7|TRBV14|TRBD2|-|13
TGTGCCAGCAGCCAAGAGGGGGGGTACGAGCAGTACTTC
CASSQEGGYEQYF
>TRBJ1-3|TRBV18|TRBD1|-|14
TGTGCCAGCTCACCGCTGGACAGGGGGGACACCATATATTTT
CASSPLDRGDTIYF
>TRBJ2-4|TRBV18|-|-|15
TGTGCCAGCTCACAATACAGGGAGACCAAAAACATTCAGTACTTC
CASSQYRETKNIQYF
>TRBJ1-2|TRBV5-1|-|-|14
TGCGCCAGCGGCGCAACCGGGGCGAACTATGGCTACACCTTC
CASGATGANYGYTF
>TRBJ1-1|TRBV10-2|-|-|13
TGCGCCAGCAGTGGGCAGGTAGTCACTGAAGCTTTCTTT
CASSGQVVTEAFF
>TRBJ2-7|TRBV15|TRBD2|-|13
TGTGCCACCAGCGCGATAACTAGCGGGGGACAGTACTTC
CATSAITSGGQYF
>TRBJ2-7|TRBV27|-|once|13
TGTGCCAGCAGGGCCGTAGCGGCTAGCGAGCAGTACTTC
CASRAVAASEQYF
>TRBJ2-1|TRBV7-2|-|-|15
TGTGCCAGCAGCCCCGATAAAGCACCGTACAATGAGCAGTTCTTC
CASSPDKAPYNEQFF
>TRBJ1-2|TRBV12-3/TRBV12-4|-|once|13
TGTGCCAGCAACATAGATCAGTCCGGTGGCTACACCTTC
CASNIDQSGGYTF
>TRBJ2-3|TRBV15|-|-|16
TGTGCCACCAGCAACCGCTGGGACGCCTTCACAGATACGCAGTATTTT
CATSNRWDAFTDTQYF